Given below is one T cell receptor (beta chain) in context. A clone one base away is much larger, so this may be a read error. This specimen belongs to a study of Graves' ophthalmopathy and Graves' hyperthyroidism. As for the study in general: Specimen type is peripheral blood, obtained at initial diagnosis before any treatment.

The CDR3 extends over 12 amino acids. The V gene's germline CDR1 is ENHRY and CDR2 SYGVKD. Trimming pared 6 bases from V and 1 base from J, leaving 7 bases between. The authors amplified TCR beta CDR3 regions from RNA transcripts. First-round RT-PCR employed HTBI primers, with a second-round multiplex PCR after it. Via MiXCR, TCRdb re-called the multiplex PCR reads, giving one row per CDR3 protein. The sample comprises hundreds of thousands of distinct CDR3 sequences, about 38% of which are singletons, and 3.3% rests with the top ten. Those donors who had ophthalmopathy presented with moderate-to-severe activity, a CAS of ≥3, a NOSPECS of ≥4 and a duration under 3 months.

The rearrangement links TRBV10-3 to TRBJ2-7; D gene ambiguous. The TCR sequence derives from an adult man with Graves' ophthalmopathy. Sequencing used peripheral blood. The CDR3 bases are TGTGCCATCAGCCGATTATCCTACGAGCAGTACTTC. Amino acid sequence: CAISRLSYEQYF.